This TCR beta chain was captured by sequencing in a study of control samples from healthy donors and cancer patients. Germline values: CDR1 SGHNT, CDR2 YYREEE (reference sequence). CDR3 size: 17 residues. After removal of 3 bases from V and 3 bases from J, the junction contained 10 bases not matched to a gene. TCRdb keeps only in-frame clones here, not all; method: immunoSEQ multiplex PCR. This sample has 65,000 to 95,000 clones, with around 87% found just once. This sequence joins TRBV5-4 and TRBJ2-3; 10 bases are shared with TRBD1. This TCR was recovered from a man aged 45-65 years in good health. The sequencing sample was made of blood. For the CDR3, the DNA is TGTGCCAGCAGCTATAGCCGGGACAGGGGATGGACAGATACGCAGTATTTT. It yields the protein CASSYSRDRGWTDTQYF.